The entry that follows covers one T cell receptor beta chain sequence. A read error may be the cause here, since a much bigger clone is one base away. For the second PCR, which ran for roughly 6 to 12 cycles, a sample-barcoded 5' primer and a J-beta primer mix were used. TCRdb re-analysed the 5' RACE reads in MiXCR, keeping a single row per CDR3 protein. The sample includes about 620,000 distinct CDR3 sequences, over 40% seen only once; the top ten take approximately 13%. From germline, CDR1 is SGHTA and CDR2 FQGTGA. CDR3 length: 13 amino acids. These data originate in a study of blood T cells in healthy people across ages.

This TCR was sampled from a woman older than 75 in good health. This sequence joins TRBV7-3 and TRBJ2-7, with a tentative D call TRBD2 (6 bases). The source material was blood. The CDR3 sequence is CTSSAGRSYEQYF. The CDR3 DNA reads TGTACCAGCAGCGCGGGGCGCTCCTACGAGCAGTACTTC.